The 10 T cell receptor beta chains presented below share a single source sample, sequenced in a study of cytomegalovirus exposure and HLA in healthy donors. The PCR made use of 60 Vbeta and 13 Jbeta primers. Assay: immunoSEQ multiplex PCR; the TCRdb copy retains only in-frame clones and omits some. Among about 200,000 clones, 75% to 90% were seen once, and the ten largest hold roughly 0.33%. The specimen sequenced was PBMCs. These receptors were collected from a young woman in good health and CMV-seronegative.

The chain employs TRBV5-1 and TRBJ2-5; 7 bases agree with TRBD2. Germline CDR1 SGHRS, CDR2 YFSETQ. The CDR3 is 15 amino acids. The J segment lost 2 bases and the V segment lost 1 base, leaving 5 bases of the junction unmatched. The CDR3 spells CASSLTGGLQETQYF. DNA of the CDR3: TGCGCCAGCAGCTTGACGGGAGGTCTTCAAGAGACCCAGTACTTC.

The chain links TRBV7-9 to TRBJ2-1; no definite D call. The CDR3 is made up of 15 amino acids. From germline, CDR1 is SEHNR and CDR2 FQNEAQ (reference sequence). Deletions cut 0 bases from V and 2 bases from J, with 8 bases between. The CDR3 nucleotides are TGTGCCAGCAGCTTAGCGGTGGGCGCCTACAATGAGCAGTTCTTC. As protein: CASSLAVGAYNEQFF.

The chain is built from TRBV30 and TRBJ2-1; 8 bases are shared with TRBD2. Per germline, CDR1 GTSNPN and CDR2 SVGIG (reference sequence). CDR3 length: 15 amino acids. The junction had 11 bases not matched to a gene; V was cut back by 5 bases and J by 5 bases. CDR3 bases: TGTGCCTGGCAAACCCGGGGGGGCCTAAACAATGAGCAGTTCTTC. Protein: CAWQTRGGLNNEQFF.

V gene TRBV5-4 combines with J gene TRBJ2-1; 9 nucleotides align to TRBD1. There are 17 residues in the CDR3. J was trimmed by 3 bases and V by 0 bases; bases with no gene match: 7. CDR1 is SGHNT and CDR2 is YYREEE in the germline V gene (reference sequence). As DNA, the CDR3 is TGTGCCAGCAGCTTGGCCGGGGGACAGGGTCTCTACAATGAGCAGTTCTTC. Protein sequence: CASSLAGGQGLYNEQFF. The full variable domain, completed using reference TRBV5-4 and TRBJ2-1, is ETGVTQSPTHLIKTRGQQVTLRCSSQSGHNTVSWYQQALGQGPQFIFQYYREEENGRGNFPPRFSGLQFPNYSSELNVNALELDDSALYLCASSLAGGQGLYNEQFFGPGTRLTVL.

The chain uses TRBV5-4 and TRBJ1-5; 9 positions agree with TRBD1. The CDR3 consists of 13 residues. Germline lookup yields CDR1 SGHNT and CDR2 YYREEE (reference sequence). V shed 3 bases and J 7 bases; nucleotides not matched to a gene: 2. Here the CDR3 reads CASSWDREQPQHF. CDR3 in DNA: TGTGCCAGCAGCTGGGACAGGGAGCAGCCCCAGCATTTT.

The CDR3 DNA is TGTGCCAGCTCACCTCACCGGGACAGGGACTACAATGAGCAGTTCTTC. Encoded protein: CASSPHRDRDYNEQFF. The V call is TRBV18, the J call TRBJ2-1; TRBD1 matches at 9 bases. V lost 3 bases to trimming and J lost 3 bases; unmatched junction nucleotides: 6. CDR1 KGHSH and CDR2 LQKENI come from the germline V gene. CDR3 length: 16 residues.

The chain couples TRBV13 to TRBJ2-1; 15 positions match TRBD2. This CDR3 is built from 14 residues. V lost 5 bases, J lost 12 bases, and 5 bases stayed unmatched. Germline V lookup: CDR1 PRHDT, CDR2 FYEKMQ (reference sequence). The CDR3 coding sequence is TGTGCCAGCAGCCTGGGACTAGCGGGAGGAAGGCAGTTCTTC. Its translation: CASSLGLAGGRQFF.

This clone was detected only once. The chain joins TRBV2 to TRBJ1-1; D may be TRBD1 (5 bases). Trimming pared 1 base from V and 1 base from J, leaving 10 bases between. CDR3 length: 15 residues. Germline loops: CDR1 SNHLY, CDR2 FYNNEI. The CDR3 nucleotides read TGTGCCAGCAGTGAAGTCCAGGGTTGGAACACTGAAGCTTTCTTT. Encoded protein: CASSEVQGWNTEAFF.

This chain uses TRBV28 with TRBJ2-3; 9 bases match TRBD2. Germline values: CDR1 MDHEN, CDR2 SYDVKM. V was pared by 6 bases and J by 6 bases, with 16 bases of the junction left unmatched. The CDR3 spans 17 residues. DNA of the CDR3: TGTGCCAGCAGGGCCCTAGGGGCTAGCGGGGTCGTGGATACGCAGTATTTT. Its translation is CASRALGASGVVDTQYF.

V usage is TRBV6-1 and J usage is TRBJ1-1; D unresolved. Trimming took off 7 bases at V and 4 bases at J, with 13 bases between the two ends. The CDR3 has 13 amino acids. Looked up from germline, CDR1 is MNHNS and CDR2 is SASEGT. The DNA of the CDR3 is TGTGCCAGCATCCCGAGCGGCGGCACTGAAGCTTTCTTT. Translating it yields CASIPSGGTEAFF.